A selection of T cell receptor beta chains follows, all from one sample in a study of cytomegalovirus exposure and HLA in healthy donors. This table comes from immunoSEQ multiplex PCR, and its TCRdb copy is limited to in-frame clones, with some not included. The data show about 49,000 clones, 85% to 95% seen once. Sequences were obtained from PBMCs. The receptors derive from a woman younger than 35 in good health and CMV-seropositive. Both conserved end residues are part of each CDR3. Expanded clones are given a class, and other clones once, few, many or no size at all.

>NA|TRBJ2-1|TRBV19
CASSIRLAGGLESEQFF
>NA|TRBJ1-5|TRBV11-2
CASSLDGGQPQHF
>NA|TRBJ1-6|TRBV19
CASSVIQGQYNSPLHF
>once|TRBJ2-5|TRBV7-6
CASSLASAGVKQETQYF
>NA|TRBJ2-7|TRBV29-1
CSVVWGDYEQYF
>NA|TRBJ1-2|TRBV7-2
CASSLGQPGGYGYTF
>NA|TRBJ2-7|TRBV28
CASSLPGYEQYF
>once|TRBJ2-1|TRBV5-4
CASSDGTSGRAGNEQFF
>NA|TRBJ2-7|TRBV19
CASSTGTTYEQYF
>NA|TRBJ2-7|TRBV4-2
CASSQVLAGGIDEQYF
>NA|TRBJ2-3|TRBV19
CASTPTPREDTQYF
>NA|TRBJ2-7|TRBV5-1
CASSLDSGGGPYEQYF
>NA|TRBJ2-7|TRBV6-5
CASSYGRLAGSYEQYF
>once|TRBJ1-1|TRBV6-6
CASSYQRSTEAFF
>NA|TRBJ2-7|TRBV11-2
CASSLISIGTTQVYEQYF
>NA|TRBJ2-5|TRBV2
CASLRASGQETQYF
>NA|TRBJ2-7|TRBV27
CASSNGQGPYEQYF
>NA|TRBJ1-2|TRBV5-1
CASSLSGQDYGYTF
>once|TRBJ2-5|TRBV2
CAGASWTSGSEETQYF
>NA|TRBJ1-1|TRBV21-1
CASSQGTGEKTNTEAFF
>once|TRBJ2-7|TRBV7-9
CASSTQGRGLGYEQYF
>NA|TRBJ2-5|TRBV18
CASSRLAGGETQYF
>NA|TRBJ2-1|TRBV11-3
CASSFRTSGSLNEQFF
>NA|TRBJ2-7|TRBV13
CASSSTGSYEQYF
>NA|TRBJ1-2|TRBV6-1
CASGRHISGYTF
>NA|TRBJ1-5|TRBV11-1
CASSRETGSPQHF
>NA|TRBJ1-5|TRBV28
CASSRGDRGRNQPQHF
>NA|TRBJ1-2|TRBV7-2
CASSLGGGRTNYGYTF
>NA|TRBJ2-1|TRBV5-1
CASSLLAGEDNEQFF
>NA|TRBJ2-7|TRBV28
CASSLGGKYEQYF
>NA|TRBJ2-1|TRBV19
CASSTVREQFF
>NA|TRBJ2-6|TRBV15
CATSLLQGTGANVLTF
>once|TRBJ1-1|TRBV9
CASSEIDRAGTEAFF
>NA|TRBJ2-3|TRBV2
CATHPDRGPPDTQYF
>NA|TRBJ2-1|TRBV7-9
CASSAQGGLPYNEQFF
>once|TRBJ1-1|TRBV5-6
CASSLGARNTEAFF
>once|TRBJ2-1|TRBV19
CASSLAGGMREQFF
>NA|TRBJ1-4|TRBV28
CASSQNDWTGPNEKLFF
>NA|TRBJ2-7|TRBV11-2
CASSLGSGRSSYEQYF
>NA|TRBJ2-1|TRBV15
CATRKDRDLNEQFF
>once|TRBJ2-1|TRBV30
CAWSALTGTGEQFF
>once|TRBJ2-3|TRBV28
CASSIYRGSTDTQYF